Below, 17 T cell receptor beta chains from the same sample are listed, as sequenced in a study of T cells expressing NK-cell markers. Each CDR3 protein gets one entry in TCRdb, which reprocessed the 5' RACE reads and gives no DNA. The sample totals a few hundred thousand distinct CDR3 sequences. Sequencing was done on a sample of blood T cells: a sorted CD56 or NKG2C T cell subset, CD4+ or CD8+ T cells, or bulk PBMC T cells (not recorded which). The receptors derive from a man aged 18 to 69 in good health.

V and J are TRBV20-1 and TRBJ1-5. Per the germline V gene, CDR1 is DFQATT and CDR2 is SNEGSKA (reference sequence). The CDR3 length is 13 residues. CDR3 in amino acids: CSAHGTGREPQHF.

The V and J genes are TRBV3-1 and TRBJ2-3; as DNA is missing, the TRBD2 call by TCRdb cannot be tested. Germline CDR1 LGHDT, CDR2 YNNKEL (reference sequence). CDR3 length: 13 amino acids. CDR3 amino acids: CASSQRTSDRQYF.

V usage is TRBV5-1 and J usage is TRBJ1-2. Germline CDR1 is SGHRS and CDR2 is YFSETQ. The CDR3 length is 17 residues. CDR3 sequence reads: CASSLGHITTINYGYTF.

The rearrangement joins TRBV2 to TRBJ1-5; TCRdb selects TRBD1, and the lack of DNA leaves this call unchecked. Germline V gene data show CDR1 as SNHLY and CDR2 as FYNNEI. The CDR3 sequence is 15 residues long. The CDR3 region is CASRDSNYSNQPQHF.

The J gene is TRBJ2-3, the V gene TRBV20-1. The germline CDR1 and CDR2 sequences are DFQATT and SNEGSKA (reference sequence). The CDR3 contains 14 residues. CDR3 protein: CSVINLGSTDTQYF.

This sequence joins TRBV12-3 or TRBV12-4 and TRBJ2-7. CDR3 length equals 13 residues. This CDR3 reads CASSLVRNNEQYF.

This chain joins TRBV12-3 or TRBV12-4 and TRBJ1-2. This CDR3 spans 13 amino acids. The CDR3 loop reads CASSSGLRDGYTF.

This chain uses TRBV3-1 with TRBJ1-6. This CDR3 region has 13 residues. Germline V gene data show CDR1 as LGHDT and CDR2 as YNNKEL (reference sequence). The CDR3 protein is CASRGPGGSPLHF.

This chain joins TRBV7-9 and TRBJ1-2. The CDR3 runs 14 residues. Per germline, CDR1 SEHNR and CDR2 FQNEAQ (reference sequence). CDR3 sequence: CASSLGTFFYGYTF.

The chain combines TRBV6-5 with TRBJ1-1. CDR3 size: 12 residues. Germline V gene sequence: CDR1 MNHEY, CDR2 SVGAGI. This CDR3 reads CASTSRNTEAFF.

The chain is built from TRBV7-3 and TRBJ2-1; absent DNA, TCRdb's TRBD1 call cannot be checked. The CDR3 has 21 residues. Per the germline V gene, CDR1 is SGHTA and CDR2 is FQGTGA. The CDR3 region is CASSLRGGGGALSSSYNEQFF.

This chain joins TRBV6-5 and TRBJ2-6; the D call of TRBD2 rests on TCRdb alone, since no DNA is present to check it. CDR1 and CDR2 (germline): MNHEY, SVGAGI. This CDR3 region has 16 residues. The CDR3 protein is CASSSHSPPGANVLTF.

The chain uses TRBV4-1 and TRBJ2-3; the D gene TCRdb calls, TRBD1, cannot be checked with no DNA. CDR1 and CDR2 from the germline V gene are MGHRA and YSYEKL. The CDR3 runs 14 residues. Here the CDR3 reads CASSQGTGRDTQYF.

The rearrangement links TRBV18 to TRBJ1-4; the D call from TCRdb, TRBD1, cannot be confirmed without DNA. Germline V gives CDR1 KGHSH, CDR2 LQKENI. The CDR3 sequence is 17 residues long. The CDR3 sequence: CASSQQTGRTTNEKLFF.

V usage is TRBV16 and J usage is TRBJ1-5; absent DNA, TCRdb's TRBD1 call cannot be checked. The CDR3 runs 18 residues. Germline V CDR1 and CDR2: KGHSY, FQNENV. This CDR3 is CASSSLLVDSYSNQPQHF.

V and J are TRBV25-1 and TRBJ2-3. CDR1 is MGHDK and CDR2 is SYGVNS in the germline V gene. The CDR3 length is 14 residues. The CDR3 loop is CASSRPKGTDTQYF.

The V call is TRBV20-1, the J call TRBJ1-6; TCRdb reports TRBD1, a call that lacks DNA to check it against. Germline-derived CDR1 and CDR2 are DFQATT and SNEGSKA (reference sequence). There are 16 residues in the CDR3. The CDR3 region is CSALQGARSYNSPLHF.